Below, one T cell receptor beta chain is given with its context. Its antigen is not identified. Sampling of blood occurred at baseline, cycle 4 day 1, and cycle 7 day 1. These data belong to a study of OX40 agonist ivuxolimab in advanced cancers. Study context: Patients in the trial were receiving intravenous ivuxolimab every 2 weeks, at doses of 0.01 to 10 mg/kg. Partial responses were seen in three patients, one with hepatocellular carcinoma and two with cutaneous melanoma.

Generated by immunoSEQ multiplex PCR, the TCRdb table keeps only in-frame clones and is missing some. Altogether roughly 70,000 clones are present, around 88% being singletons, with the ten largest covering roughly 0.59%. Overall study findings and caveats: Doses of 0.1 to 3.0 mg/kg were accompanied by clonal expansion of CD4+ and CD8+ blood T cells by week 6.

CDR3 length: 16 residues. CDR1 is SEHNR, CDR2 FQNEAQ, per germline (reference sequence). Trimming removed 8 bases at V and 7 bases at J, with 26 bases between. The TCR originated in an adult with an advanced solid tumor such as melanoma, head and neck, liver or kidney cancer. The material was CD4+ or CD8+ T cells sorted from blood, obtained in a trial of the OX40 agonist ivuxolimab. V gene TRBV7-9 combines with J gene TRBJ1-2; D is possibly TRBD1 (6 bases). CDR3 sequence (DNA): TGTGCCAGCTCCCCCGTGGGGGCGCAAAGTGTGAGTGGCTACACCTTC. Residues: CASSPVGAQSVSGYTF.